The sequence of this T cell receptor beta chain was determined in a study of brain T cells in children with intractable seizures. Sequencing was limited to surgery cases with top T cell transcript signatures in brain tissue. Pre-surgery treatment included at least one anti-epileptic drug. Profiling relied on immunoSEQ multiplex PCR, and the TCRdb table lists in-frame clones only, not all of them. The table includes over 95,000 clones, 85% to 95% detected once. This CDR3 has 16 residues. With 3 bases clipped from V and 5 bases from J, the junction kept 9 bases outside the gene matches. CDR1 and CDR2 from the germline V gene are SNHLY and FYNNEI.

The clonotype originates from a boy younger than two with hemimegalencephaly and intractable seizures. This chain uses TRBV2 with TRBJ2-5, with 10 bases fitting TRBD1. The sample was peripheral blood, taken at surgery. CDR3 residues: CASSDGGTGARETQYF. In DNA, the CDR3 is TGTGCCAGCAGTGACGGCGGGACAGGGGCGAGGGAGACCCAGTACTTC.